This T cell receptor beta chain was retrieved from a study of cytomegalovirus exposure and HLA in healthy donors. Study-wide results and caveats: Evidence from a later analysis indicated that most CMV-associated TCR beta chains looked HLA-restricted. A previous analysis found most TCR beta V segments productive roughly 87% or roughly 30% of the time. Most subjects had HLA-A and HLA-B alleles reportedly predicted accurately by TCR beta sequences.

On this clone itself: Its target is not known.

PCR amplification relied on 60 Vbeta primers (plus 13 Jbeta primers). This table comes from immunoSEQ multiplex PCR, and its TCRdb copy is limited to in-frame clones, with some not included. Among 150,000 to 200,000 clones listed, around three quarters were seen once. Nominal health characterized the donors when sampled, though unrecorded immune exposures were likely. V lost 0 bases to trimming and J lost 2 bases; unmatched junction nucleotides: 4. The germline gives CDR1 MGHRA, CDR2 YSYEKL. CDR3 length: 16 amino acids. The V call is TRBV4-1, the J call TRBJ2-5, with 9 bases lining up with TRBD2. The clonotype was recovered from a woman aged 30 to 39 in good health and CMV-seropositive. The sequenced sample was PBMCs. The CDR3 reads CASSQEPGLAQETQYF. Here the CDR3 DNA reads TGCGCCAGCAGCCAAGAACCCGGACTAGCGCAAGAGACCCAGTACTTC.